These 5 T cell receptor beta chains came from one sample sequenced in a study of graft-versus-host responses after intestinal transplantation. The assay was immunoSEQ multiplex PCR, and TCRdb's table has in-frame clones only and misses some. This table holds 15,000 to 20,000 clones, about 40% found once. This material consisted of alloreactive CD4+ T cells from a mixed lymphocyte reaction culture, taken before transplantation. Specified subset: CFSE-low proliferating T cells sorted from roughly 6-day pre-transplant mixed lymphocyte reaction (GvH or HvG direction). These receptors were collected from a human patient who was an organ donor for intestinal transplantation.

In nucleotides, the CDR3 is TGTGCCAGCAGTGACTCTCTGGCAGGGTCAGAGACCCAGTACTTC. This gives the protein CASSDSLAGSETQYF. The chain has TRBV2 and TRBJ2-5, with D possibly matching TRBD1 (5 bases). Deletions cut 3 bases from V and 4 bases from J, with 15 bases between. CDR3 size: 15 residues. Looked up from germline, CDR1 is SNHLY and CDR2 is FYNNEI.

By sample fraction, this clone is medium-sized. The chain is built from TRBV10-3 and TRBJ2-1, with D uncertain. Germline V CDR1 and CDR2: ENHRY, SYGVKD. CDR3 length equals 16 residues. Between the trimmed V and J ends, which lost 3 bases and 0 bases, there was a span of 12 bases. The CDR3 region is CAISDRTGSSYNEQFF. The CDR3 coding sequence is TGTGCCATCAGTGATCGGACCGGCAGCTCCTACAATGAGCAGTTCTTC.

This clone was detected only a few times. The chain couples TRBV5-1 to TRBJ1-1; no firm D call. Germline V lookup: CDR1 SGHRS, CDR2 YFSETQ. V dropped 0 bases and J dropped 7 bases, with 7 bases sitting between them. The length of the CDR3 is 12 residues. CDR3 in DNA: TGCGCCAGCAGCTTGGGGCCCGATGAAGCTTTCTTT. This encodes CASSLGPDEAFF.

The chain carries TRBV6-1 and TRBJ2-7; TRBD2 matches at 7 bases. The CDR3 has 12 residues. Trimming removed 6 bases from V and 2 bases from J; junction bases left unmatched: 1. Germline values: CDR1 MNHNS, CDR2 SASEGT. The DNA of the CDR3 is TGTGCCAGCAGGGGGGGGGCCTACGAGCAGTACTTC. Translated: CASRGGAYEQYF.

The rearrangement uses TRBV11-2 and TRBJ2-2; D is unresolved. Deletions cut 4 bases from V and 6 bases from J, with 9 bases between. The CDR3 totals 13 residues. Germline CDR1 is SGHAT and CDR2 is FQNNGV. CDR3 region: CASSSGYPGELFF. The DNA for the CDR3 is TGTGCCAGCAGCTCTGGGTATCCCGGGGAGCTGTTTTTT.